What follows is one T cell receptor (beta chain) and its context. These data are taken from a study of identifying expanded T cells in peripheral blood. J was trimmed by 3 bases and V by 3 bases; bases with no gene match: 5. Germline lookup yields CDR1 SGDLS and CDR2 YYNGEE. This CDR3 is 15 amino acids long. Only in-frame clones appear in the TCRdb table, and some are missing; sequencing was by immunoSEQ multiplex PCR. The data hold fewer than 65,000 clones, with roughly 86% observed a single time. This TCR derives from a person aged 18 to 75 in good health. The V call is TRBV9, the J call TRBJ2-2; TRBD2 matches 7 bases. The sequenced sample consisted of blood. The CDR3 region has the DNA TGTGCCAGCAGCGAGACTAGCCTGGACACCGGGGAGCTGTTTTTT. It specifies CASSETSLDTGELFF.